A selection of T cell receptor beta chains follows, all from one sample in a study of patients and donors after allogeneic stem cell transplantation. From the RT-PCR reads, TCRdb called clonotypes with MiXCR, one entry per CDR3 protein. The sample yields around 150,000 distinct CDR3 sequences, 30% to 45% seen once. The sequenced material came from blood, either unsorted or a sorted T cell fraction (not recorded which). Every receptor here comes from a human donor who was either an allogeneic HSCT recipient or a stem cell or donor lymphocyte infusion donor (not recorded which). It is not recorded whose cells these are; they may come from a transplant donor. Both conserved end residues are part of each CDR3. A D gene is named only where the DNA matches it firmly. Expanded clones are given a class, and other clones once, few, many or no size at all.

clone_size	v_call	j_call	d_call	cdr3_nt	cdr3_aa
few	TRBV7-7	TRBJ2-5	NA	TGTGCTAGCAGCTTAGAAGGCCCACAAGAGACCCAGTACTTC	CASSLEGPQETQYF
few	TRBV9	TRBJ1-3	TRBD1	TGTGCCAGCAGCCCTGGGACAGGGCAGGCTGGAAACACCATATATTTT	CASSPGTGQAGNTIYF
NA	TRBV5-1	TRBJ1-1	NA	TGCGCCAGCAGCCCCCGGCTGGCGGACACTGAAGCTTTCTTT	CASSPRLADTEAFF
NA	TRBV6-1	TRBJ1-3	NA	TGTGCCAGCAGTGAAGGTAGCTCTGGAAACACCATATATTTT	CASSEGSSGNTIYF
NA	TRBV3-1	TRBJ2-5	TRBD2	TGTGCCAGCAGCCAAGCTGGCAGACTAGCGGGGGTGGAGACCCAGTACTTC	CASSQAGRLAGVETQYF
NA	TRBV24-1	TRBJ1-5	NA	TGTGCCACCAGTGATTCTGCCAGACCCAATCAGCCCCAGCATTTT	CATSDSARPNQPQHF
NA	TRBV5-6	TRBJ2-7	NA	TGTGCCAGCAGCCCCGGGGGACTTTACGAGCAGTACTTC	CASSPGGLYEQYF
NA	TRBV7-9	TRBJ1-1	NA	TGTGCCAGCAGCCGGACACCGAACACTGAAGCTTTCTTT	CASSRTPNTEAFF
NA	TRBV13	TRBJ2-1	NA	TGTGCCAGCAGCTTTACTAGCTCCGATGAGCAGTTCTTC	CASSFTSSDEQFF
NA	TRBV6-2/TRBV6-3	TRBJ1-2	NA	TGTGCCAGCGGAAGGTTCGGCTACACCTTC	CASGRFGYTF
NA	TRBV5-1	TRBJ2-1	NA	TGCGCCAGCAGCTTGAGGACAGATCCCAATGAGCAGTTCTTC	CASSLRTDPNEQFF
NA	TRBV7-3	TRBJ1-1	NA	TGTGCCAGCAGCTCCGAGGGGGTGAACACTGAAGCTTTCTTT	CASSSEGVNTEAFF
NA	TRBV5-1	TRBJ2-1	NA	TGCGCCAGCAGCTTGGGAGGGCTACTCGGGTACAATGAGCAGTTCTTC	CASSLGGLLGYNEQFF
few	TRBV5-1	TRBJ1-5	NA	TGCGCCAGCAGCTTGGTTCCCGGCCAGCCCCAGCATTTT	CASSLVPGQPQHF
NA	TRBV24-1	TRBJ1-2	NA	TGTGCCACCAGTGACCCGACAGCCTACTATGGCTACACCTTC	CATSDPTAYYGYTF
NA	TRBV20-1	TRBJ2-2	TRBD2	TGCAGTGCCAGACGGGGGGAGGTCACCGGGGAGCTGTTTTTT	CSARRGEVTGELFF
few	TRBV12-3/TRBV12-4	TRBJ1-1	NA	TGTGCCAGCAGTTTAGCGGTCGCGGTTGAGAACACTGAAGCTTTCTTT	CASSLAVAVENTEAFF
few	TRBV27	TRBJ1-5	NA	TGTGCCAGCAGTTTCGCGACAGACCATCAGCCCCAGCATTTT	CASSFATDHQPQHF
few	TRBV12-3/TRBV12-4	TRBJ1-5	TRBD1	TGTGCCAGCAGTCCGGGACAGGGGAACAATCAGCCCCAGCATTTT	CASSPGQGNNQPQHF
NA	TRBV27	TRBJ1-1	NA	TGTGCCAGCAGTTTTGGGGATATGAACACTGAAGCTTTCTTT	CASSFGDMNTEAFF
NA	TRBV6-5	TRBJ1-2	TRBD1	TGTGCCAGCAGTTACTCGAGGGGGACAGGGGTAGGATATGGCTACACCTTC	CASSYSRGTGVGYGYTF
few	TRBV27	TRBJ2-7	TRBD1	TGTGCCAGCATAGACAGGGCCTACGAGCAGTACTTC	CASIDRAYEQYF
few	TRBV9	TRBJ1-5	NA	TGTGCCAGCAGCGTGGCGGGGGCGAGCAATCAGCCCCAGCATTTT	CASSVAGASNQPQHF
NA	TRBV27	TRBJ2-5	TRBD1	TGTGCCAGCACCACAACGGGACAGGACCAAGAGACCCAGTACTTC	CASTTTGQDQETQYF
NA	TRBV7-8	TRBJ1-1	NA	TGTGCCAGCAGCTTAGCGTCGGGGTCCACTGAAGCTTTCTTT	CASSLASGSTEAFF
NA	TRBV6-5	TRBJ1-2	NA	TGTGCCAGCAGTTACTCGCTCACCAGGGCTATTAACTATGGCTACACCTTC	CASSYSLTRAINYGYTF
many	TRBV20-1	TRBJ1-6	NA	TGCAGTGCTACCTCAGGGAGCCCCTATTCACCCCTCCACTTT	CSATSGSPYSPLHF
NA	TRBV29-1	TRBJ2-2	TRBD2	TGCAGCGTTGCCCAGCGGGGGGGCCCCGGGGAGCTGTTTTTT	CSVAQRGGPGELFF
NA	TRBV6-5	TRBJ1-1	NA	TGTGCCAGCAGTTTACGGTTGAGGGCCGGGACTGAAGCTTTCTTT	CASSLRLRAGTEAFF
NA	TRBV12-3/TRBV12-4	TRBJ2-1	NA	TGTGCCAGCAGTTTCGGCGTAGGCAGTTCCAATGAGCAGTTCTTC	CASSFGVGSSNEQFF
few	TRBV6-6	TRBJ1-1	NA	TGTGCCAGCAGTTCCTCCTGGACCACTGAAGCTTTCTTT	CASSSSWTTEAFF
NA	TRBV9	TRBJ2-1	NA	TGTGCCAGCAGCGTAGACACCGGCTCCTACAATGAGCAGTTCTTC	CASSVDTGSYNEQFF
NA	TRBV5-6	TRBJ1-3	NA	TGTGCCAGCAGCTTGGGTCTGGGGAACTCTGGAAACACCATATATTTT	CASSLGLGNSGNTIYF